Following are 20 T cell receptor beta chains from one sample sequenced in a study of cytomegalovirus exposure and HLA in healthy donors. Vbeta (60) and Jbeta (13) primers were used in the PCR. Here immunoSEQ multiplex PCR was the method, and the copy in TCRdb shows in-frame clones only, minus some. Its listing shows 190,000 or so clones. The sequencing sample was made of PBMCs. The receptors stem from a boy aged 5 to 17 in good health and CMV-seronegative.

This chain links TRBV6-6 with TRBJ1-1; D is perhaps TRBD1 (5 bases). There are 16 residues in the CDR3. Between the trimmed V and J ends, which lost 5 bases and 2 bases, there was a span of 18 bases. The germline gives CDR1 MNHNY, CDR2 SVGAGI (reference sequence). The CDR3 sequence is CASSHTPRGGNTEAFF. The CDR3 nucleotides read TGTGCCAGCAGTCATACACCGCGGGGGGGAAACACTGAAGCTTTCTTT.

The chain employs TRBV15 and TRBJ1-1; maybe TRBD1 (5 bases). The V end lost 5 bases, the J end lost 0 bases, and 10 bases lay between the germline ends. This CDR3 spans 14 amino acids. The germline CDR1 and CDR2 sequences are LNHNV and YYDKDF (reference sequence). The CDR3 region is CATSAGAMNTEAFF. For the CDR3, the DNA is TGTGCCACCAGCGCTGGGGCGATGAACACTGAAGCTTTCTTT.

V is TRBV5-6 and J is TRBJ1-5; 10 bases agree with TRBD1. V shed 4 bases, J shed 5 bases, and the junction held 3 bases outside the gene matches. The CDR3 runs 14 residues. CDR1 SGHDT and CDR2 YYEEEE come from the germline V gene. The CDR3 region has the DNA TGTGCCAGCAGCCACGGACAGGGGGATCAGCCCCAGCATTTT. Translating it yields CASSHGQGDQPQHF.

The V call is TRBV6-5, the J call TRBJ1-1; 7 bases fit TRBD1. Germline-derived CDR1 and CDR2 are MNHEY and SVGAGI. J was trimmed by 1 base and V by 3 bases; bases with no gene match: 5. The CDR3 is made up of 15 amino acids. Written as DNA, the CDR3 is TGTGCCAGCAGTTATTCAGGGGGGAGGAACACTGAAGCTTTCTTT. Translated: CASSYSGGRNTEAFF.

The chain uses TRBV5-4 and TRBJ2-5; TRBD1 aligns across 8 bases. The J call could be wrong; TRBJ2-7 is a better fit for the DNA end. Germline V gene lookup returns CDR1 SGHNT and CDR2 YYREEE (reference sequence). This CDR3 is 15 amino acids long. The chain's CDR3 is CASSLVRQGADEQYF. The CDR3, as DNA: TGTGCCAGCAGCTTGGTTAGGCAGGGGGCCGACGAGCAGTACTTC.

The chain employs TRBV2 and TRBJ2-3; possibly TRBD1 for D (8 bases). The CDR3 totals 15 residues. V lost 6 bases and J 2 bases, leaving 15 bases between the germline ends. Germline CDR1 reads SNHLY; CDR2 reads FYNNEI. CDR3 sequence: CASRGGDRHTDTQYF. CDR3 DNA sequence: TGTGCCAGCAGGGGGGGGGACAGGCACACAGATACGCAGTATTTT.

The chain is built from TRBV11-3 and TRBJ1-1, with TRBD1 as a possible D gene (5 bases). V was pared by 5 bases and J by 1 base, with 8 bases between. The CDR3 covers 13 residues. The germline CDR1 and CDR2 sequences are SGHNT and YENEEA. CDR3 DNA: TGTGCCAGCAGCCATACAGGGAACACTGAAGCTTTCTTT. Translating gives CASSHTGNTEAFF.

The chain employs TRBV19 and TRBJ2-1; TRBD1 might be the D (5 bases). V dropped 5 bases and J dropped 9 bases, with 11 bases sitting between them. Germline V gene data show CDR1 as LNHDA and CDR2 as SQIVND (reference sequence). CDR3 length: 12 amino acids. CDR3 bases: TGTGCCAGTAGTGCCCAGGGTCCTGAGCAGTTCTTC. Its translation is CASSAQGPEQFF.

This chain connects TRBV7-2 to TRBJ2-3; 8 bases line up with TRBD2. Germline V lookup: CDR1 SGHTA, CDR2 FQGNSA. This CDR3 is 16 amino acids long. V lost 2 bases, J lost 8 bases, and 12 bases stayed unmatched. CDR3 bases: TGTGCCAGCAGCTTATCCCCCGTGGTAGCGGGGACTACGCAGTATTTT. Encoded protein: CASSLSPVVAGTTQYF.

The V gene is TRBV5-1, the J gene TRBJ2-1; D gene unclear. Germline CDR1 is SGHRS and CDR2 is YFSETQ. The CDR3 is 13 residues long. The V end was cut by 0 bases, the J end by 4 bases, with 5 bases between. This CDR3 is CASSLATYNEQFF. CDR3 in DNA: TGCGCCAGCAGCTTGGCTACGTACAATGAGCAGTTCTTC.

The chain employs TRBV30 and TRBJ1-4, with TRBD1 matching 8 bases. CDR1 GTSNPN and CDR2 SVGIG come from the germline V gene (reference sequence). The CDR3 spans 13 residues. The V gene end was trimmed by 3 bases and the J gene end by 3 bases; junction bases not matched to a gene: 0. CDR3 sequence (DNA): TGTGCCTGGAGGGGACAGGCTAATGAAAAACTGTTTTTT. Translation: CAWRGQANEKLFF.

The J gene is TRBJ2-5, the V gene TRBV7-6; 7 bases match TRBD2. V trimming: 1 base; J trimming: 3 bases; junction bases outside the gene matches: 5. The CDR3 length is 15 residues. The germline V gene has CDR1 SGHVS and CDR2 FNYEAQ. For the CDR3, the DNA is TGTGCCAGCAGCTTAGGGGGGGGACTGGAAGAGACCCAGTACTTC. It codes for CASSLGGGLEETQYF.

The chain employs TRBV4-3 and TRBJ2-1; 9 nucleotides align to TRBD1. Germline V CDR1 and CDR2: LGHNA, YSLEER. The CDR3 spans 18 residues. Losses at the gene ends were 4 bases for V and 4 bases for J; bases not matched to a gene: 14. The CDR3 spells CASSRNVMTGGDYNEQFF. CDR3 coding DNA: TGCGCCAGCAGCCGTAACGTTATGACAGGGGGGGATTACAATGAGCAGTTCTTC.

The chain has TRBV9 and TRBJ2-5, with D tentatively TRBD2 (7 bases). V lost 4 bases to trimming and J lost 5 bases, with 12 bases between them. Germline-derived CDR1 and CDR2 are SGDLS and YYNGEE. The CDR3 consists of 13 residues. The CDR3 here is CASSSGGRETQYF. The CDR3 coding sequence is TGTGCCAGCAGCTCCGGGGGGCGGGAGACCCAGTACTTC.

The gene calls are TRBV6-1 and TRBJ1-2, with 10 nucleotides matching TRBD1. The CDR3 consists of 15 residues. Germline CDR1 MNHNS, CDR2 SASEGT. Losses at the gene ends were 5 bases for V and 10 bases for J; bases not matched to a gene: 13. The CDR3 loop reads CASSPLPGTGAPYTF. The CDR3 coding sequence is TGTGCCAGCAGTCCTCTTCCCGGGACAGGGGCTCCCTACACCTTC.

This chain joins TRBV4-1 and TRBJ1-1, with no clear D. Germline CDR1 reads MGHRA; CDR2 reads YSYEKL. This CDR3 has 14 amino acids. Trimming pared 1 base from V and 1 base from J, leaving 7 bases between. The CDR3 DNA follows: TGCGCCAGCAGCCAAGTTATGGCGAACACTGAAGCTTTCTTT. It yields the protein CASSQVMANTEAFF.

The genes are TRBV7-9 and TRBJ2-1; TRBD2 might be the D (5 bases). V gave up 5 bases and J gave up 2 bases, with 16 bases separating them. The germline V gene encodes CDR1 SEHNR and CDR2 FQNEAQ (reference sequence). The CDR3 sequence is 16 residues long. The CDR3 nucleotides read TGTGCCAGCAGCCCTCCGGAGAGGGATCCCTACAATGAGCAGTTCTTC. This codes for CASSPPERDPYNEQFF.

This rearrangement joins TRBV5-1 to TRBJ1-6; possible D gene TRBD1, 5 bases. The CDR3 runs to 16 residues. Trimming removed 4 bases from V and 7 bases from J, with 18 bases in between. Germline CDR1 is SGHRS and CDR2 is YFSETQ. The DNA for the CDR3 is TGCGCCAGCAGCCCCTCCCAGGGTACTTTGAATTCACCCCTCCACTTT. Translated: CASSPSQGTLNSPLHF.

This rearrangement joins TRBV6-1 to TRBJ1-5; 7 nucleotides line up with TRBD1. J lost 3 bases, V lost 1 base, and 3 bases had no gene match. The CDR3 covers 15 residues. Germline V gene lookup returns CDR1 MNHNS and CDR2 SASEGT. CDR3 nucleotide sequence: TGTGCCAGCAGTGAAGGACAGGGCTTCAATCAGCCCCAGCATTTT. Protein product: CASSEGQGFNQPQHF.

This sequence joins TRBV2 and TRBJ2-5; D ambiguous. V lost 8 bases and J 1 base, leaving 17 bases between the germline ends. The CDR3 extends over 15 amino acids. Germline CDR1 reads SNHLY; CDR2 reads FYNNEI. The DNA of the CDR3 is TGTGCCAGCGTCAGACGCGGCGGTTCCCAAGAGACCCAGTACTTC. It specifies CASVRRGGSQETQYF.